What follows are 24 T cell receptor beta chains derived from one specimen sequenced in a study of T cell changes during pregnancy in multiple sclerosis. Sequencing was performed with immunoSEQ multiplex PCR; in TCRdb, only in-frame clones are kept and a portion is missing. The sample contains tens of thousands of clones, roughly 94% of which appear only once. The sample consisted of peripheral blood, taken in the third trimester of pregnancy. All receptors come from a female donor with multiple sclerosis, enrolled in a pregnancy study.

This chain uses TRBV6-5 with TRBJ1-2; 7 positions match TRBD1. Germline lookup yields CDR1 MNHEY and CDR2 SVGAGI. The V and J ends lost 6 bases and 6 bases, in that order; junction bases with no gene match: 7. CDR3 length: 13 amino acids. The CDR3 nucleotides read TGTGCCAGCAGCAAACAGGGGACCCATGGCTACACCTTC. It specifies CASSKQGTHGYTF.

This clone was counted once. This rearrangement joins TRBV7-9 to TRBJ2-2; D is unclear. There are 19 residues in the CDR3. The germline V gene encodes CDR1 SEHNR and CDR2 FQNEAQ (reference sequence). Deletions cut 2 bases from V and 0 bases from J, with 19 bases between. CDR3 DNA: TGTGCCAGCAGCTTACCAAAGCACGGTACTTTCGCGAACACCGGGGAGCTGTTTTTT. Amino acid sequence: CASSLPKHGTFANTGELFF. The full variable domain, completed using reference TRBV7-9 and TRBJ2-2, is DTGVSQNPRHKITKRGQNVTFRCDPISEHNRLYWYRQTLGQGPEFLTYFQNEAQLEKSRLLSDRFSAERPKGSFSTLEIQRTEQGDSAMYLCASSLPKHGTFANTGELFFGEGSRLTVL.

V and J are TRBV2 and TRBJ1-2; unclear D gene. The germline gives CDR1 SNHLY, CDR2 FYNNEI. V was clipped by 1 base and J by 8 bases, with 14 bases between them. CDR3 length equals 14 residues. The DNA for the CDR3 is TGTGCCAGCAGTGAAGAAAGTTTGGCTTTCGGCTACACCTTC. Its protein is CASSEESLAFGYTF.

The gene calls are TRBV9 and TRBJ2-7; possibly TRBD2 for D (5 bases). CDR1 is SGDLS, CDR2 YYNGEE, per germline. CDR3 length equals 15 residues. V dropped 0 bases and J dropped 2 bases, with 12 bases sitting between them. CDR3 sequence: CASSVGVSATYEQYF. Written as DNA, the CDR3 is TGTGCCAGCAGCGTAGGTGTTAGCGCTACCTACGAGCAGTACTTC.

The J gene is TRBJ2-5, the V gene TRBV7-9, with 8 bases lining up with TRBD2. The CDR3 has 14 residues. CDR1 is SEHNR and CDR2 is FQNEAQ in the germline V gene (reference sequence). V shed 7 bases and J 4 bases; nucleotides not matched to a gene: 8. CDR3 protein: CASTEAGVTETQYF. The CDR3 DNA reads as TGTGCCAGCACCGAAGCGGGGGTAACAGAGACCCAGTACTTC.

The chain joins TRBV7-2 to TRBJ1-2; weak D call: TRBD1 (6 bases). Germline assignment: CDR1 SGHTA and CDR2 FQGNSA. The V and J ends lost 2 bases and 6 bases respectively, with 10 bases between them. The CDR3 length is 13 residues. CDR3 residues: CASSLSGAHGYTF. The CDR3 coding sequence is TGTGCCAGCAGCTTATCAGGGGCGCATGGCTACACCTTC.

CDR3 protein: CASSVVGSGEEAFF. The CDR3 DNA reads TGTGCCAGCAGCGTAGTGGGGTCGGGGGAGGAAGCTTTCTTT. The V and J genes are TRBV9 and TRBJ1-1; a weak D match, TRBD1 (5 bases). The CDR3 is made up of 14 amino acids. V dropped 0 bases and J dropped 8 bases, with 14 bases sitting between them. Germline CDR1 reads SGDLS; CDR2 reads YYNGEE.

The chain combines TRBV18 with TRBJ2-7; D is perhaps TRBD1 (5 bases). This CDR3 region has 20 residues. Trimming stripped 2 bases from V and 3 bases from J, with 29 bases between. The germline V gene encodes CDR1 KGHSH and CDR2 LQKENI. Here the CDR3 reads CASSPSIPGPASDALYEQYF. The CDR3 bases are TGTGCCAGCTCACCATCGATTCCAGGGCCGGCATCGGACGCCCTCTACGAGCAGTACTTC.

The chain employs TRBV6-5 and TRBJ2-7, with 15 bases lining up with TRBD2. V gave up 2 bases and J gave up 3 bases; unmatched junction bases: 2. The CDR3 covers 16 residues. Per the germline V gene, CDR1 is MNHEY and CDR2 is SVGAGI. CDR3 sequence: CASSYGTSGGFYEQYF. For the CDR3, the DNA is TGTGCCAGCAGTTACGGGACTAGCGGGGGGTTCTACGAGCAGTACTTC.

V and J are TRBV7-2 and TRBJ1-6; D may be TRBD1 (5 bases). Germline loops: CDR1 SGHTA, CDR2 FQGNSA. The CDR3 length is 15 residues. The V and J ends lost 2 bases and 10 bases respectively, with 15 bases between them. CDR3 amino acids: CASSLIIREGSPLHF. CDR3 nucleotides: TGTGCCAGCAGCTTAATTATCAGGGAGGGCTCACCCCTCCACTTT.

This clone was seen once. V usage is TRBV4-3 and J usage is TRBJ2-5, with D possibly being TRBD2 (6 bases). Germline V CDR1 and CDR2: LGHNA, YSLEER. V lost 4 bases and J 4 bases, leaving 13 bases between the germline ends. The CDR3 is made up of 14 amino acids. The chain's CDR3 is CASSPGGRGETQYF. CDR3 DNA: TGCGCCAGCAGCCCAGGAGGGAGAGGAGAGACCCAGTACTTC.

CDR3 nucleotide sequence: TGTGCCAGCTGGCAGGGAACTTATGGCTACACCTTC. Its translation: CASWQGTYGYTF. The chain joins TRBV7-8 to TRBJ1-2; weak D call: TRBD1 (5 bases). The CDR3 covers 12 residues. Germline loops: CDR1 SGHVS, CDR2 FQNEAQ. V dropped 8 bases and J dropped 5 bases, with 12 bases sitting between them.

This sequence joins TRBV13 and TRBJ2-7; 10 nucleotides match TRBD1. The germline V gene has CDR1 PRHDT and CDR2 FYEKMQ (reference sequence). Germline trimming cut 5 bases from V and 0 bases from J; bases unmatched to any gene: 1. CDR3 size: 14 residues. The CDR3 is CASSRTGGSYEQYF. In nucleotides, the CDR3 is TGTGCCAGCAGCCGGACAGGGGGCTCCTACGAGCAGTACTTC.

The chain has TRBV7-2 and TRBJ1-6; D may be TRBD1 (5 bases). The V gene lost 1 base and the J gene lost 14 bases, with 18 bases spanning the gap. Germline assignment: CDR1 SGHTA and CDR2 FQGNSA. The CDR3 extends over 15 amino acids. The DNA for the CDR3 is TGTGCCAGCAGCTTAGATTTGAGCGTAGCAGGGTCCCTCCACTTT. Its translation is CASSLDLSVAGSLHF.

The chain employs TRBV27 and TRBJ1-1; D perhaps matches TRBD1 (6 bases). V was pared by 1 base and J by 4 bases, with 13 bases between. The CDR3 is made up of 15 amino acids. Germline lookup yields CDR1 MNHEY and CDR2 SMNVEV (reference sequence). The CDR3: CASSLFGGIPTEAFF. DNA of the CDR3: TGTGCCAGCAGTTTATTTGGGGGCATTCCCACTGAAGCTTTCTTT.

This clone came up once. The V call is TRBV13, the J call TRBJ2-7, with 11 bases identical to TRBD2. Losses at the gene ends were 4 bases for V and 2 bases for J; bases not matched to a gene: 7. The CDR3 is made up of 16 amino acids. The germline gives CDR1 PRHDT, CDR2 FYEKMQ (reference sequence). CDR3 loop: CASSSRLAGQAYEQYF. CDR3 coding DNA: TGTGCCAGCAGCTCAAGACTAGCGGGGCAAGCCTACGAGCAGTACTTC.

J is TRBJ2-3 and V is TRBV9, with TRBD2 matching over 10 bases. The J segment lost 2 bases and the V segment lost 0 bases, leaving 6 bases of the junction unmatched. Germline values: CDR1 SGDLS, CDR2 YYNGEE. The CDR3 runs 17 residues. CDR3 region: CASSVVASGGATDTQYF. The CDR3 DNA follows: TGTGCCAGCAGCGTAGTGGCTAGCGGGGGTGCCACAGATACGCAGTATTTT.

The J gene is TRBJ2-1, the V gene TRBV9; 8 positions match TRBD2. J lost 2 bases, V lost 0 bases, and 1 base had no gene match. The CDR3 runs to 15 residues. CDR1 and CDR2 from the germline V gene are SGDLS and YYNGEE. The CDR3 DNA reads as TGTGCCAGCAGCGTAGACGGGGGGGCCTACAATGAGCAGTTCTTC. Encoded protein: CASSVDGGAYNEQFF.

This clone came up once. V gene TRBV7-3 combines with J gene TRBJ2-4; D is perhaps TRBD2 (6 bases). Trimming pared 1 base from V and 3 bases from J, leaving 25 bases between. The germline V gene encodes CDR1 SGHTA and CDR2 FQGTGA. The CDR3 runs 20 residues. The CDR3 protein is CASSLRGNGGTRLGKNIQYF. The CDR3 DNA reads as TGTGCCAGCAGCTTAAGGGGGAACGGAGGGACCCGTCTAGGCAAAAACATTCAGTACTTC.

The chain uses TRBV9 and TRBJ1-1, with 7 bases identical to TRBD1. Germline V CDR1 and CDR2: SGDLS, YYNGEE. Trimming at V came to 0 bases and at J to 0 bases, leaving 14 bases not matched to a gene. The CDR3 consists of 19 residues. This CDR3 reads CASSVGYWGTVPLNTEAFF. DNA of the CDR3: TGTGCCAGCAGCGTAGGCTATTGGGGGACAGTCCCTTTGAACACTGAAGCTTTCTTT.

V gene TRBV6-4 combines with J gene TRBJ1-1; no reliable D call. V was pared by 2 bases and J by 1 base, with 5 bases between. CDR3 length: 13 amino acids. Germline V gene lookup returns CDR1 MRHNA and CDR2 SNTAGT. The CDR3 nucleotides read TGTGCCAGCAGTGACACACAGAACACTGAAGCTTTCTTT. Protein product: CASSDTQNTEAFF.

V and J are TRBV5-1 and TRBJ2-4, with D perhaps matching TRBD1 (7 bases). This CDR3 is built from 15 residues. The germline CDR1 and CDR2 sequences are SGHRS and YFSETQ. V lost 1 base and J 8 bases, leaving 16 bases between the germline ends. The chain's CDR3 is CASSLSGGKGDIQYF. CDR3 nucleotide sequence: TGCGCCAGCAGCTTGTCAGGGGGGAAGGGGGACATTCAGTACTTC.

For the CDR3, the DNA is TGTGCCACCCCACTAGCTCCCGGTCTCACCGGGGAGCTGTTTTTT. Its protein is CATPLAPGLTGELFF. J is TRBJ2-2 and V is TRBV6-6; D is perhaps TRBD2 (6 bases). The germline CDR1 and CDR2 sequences are MNHNY and SVGAGI (reference sequence). CDR3 length: 15 amino acids. V was shortened by 10 bases and J by 4 bases, with 19 bases between the two germline ends.

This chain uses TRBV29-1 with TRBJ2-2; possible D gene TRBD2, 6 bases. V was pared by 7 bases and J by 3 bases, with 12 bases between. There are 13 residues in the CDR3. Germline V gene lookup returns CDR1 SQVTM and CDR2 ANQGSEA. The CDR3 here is CSGSPGDTGELFF. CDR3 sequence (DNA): TGCAGCGGTTCACCGGGGGACACCGGGGAGCTGTTTTTT.